What follows describes a single TCR beta chain. Its antigen is still unknown. CDR1 and CDR2 from the germline V gene are MNHEY and SVGAGI. CDR3 length equals 13 residues. This sample was taken from a study of monozygotic twins with inflammatory bowel disease. TCRdb re-called the 5' RACE reads and shows each CDR3 protein once, DNA omitted. This table lists roughly 300,000 distinct CDR3 sequences. Study-level results: Repertoire similarity did not differ between concordant and discordant twins, possibly owing to limited power. The sharing of clonotypes with others was lower in IBD patients than in healthy twins, especially with disease activity.

The chain combines TRBV6-5 with TRBJ1-2; checking the TCRdb D call of TRBD1 is not possible without DNA. Sequenced input: blood. The source of this sequence is a human donor with ulcerative colitis or Crohn's disease, or a healthy co-twin of an affected twin (not recorded which). The CDR3 protein is CASSKSGAHGYTF.